This entry is about one TCR beta chain. The PCR contained 60 Vbeta and 13 Jbeta primers. The data were produced by immunoSEQ multiplex PCR, yet TCRdb's version contains in-frame clones alone and is incomplete. The repertoire holds 160,000 or so clones, 79% seen once, with 2% to 2.5% in the top ten. The germline CDR1 and CDR2 sequences are SEHNR and FQNEAQ (reference sequence). CDR3 length: 15 residues. Trimming took 1 base from V and 6 from J; bases not matched to a gene: 9. This sample is part of a study of cytomegalovirus exposure and HLA in healthy donors. This sequence joins TRBV7-9 and TRBJ2-7, with 7 nucleotides matching TRBD2. Sequenced material: PBMCs. This clonotype was obtained from a man aged 35 to 55 in good health and CMV-seronegative. The CDR3 DNA sequence: TGTGCCAGCAGCTTAGTTCAGGGAGGGTCGGGCGAGCAGTACTTC. Its protein is CASSLVQGGSGEQYF.